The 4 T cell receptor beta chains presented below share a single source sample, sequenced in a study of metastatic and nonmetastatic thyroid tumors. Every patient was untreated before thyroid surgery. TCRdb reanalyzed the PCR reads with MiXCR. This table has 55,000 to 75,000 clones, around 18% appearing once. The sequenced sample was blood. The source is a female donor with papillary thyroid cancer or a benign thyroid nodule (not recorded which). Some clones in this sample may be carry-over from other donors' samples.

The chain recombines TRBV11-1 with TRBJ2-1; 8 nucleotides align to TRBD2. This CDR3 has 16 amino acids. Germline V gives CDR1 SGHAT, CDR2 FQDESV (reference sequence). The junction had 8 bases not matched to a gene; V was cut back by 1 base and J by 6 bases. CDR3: CASSLVGGGIFNEQFF. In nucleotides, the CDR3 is TGTGCCAGCAGCTTAGTGGGCGGGGGGATTTTCAATGAGCAGTTCTTC.

The CDR3 DNA reads as TGTGCCTGGAGTCGAGCGGGGACCGGCACAGATACGCAGTATTTT. This encodes CAWSRAGTGTDTQYF. This sequence joins TRBV30 and TRBJ2-3; 7 bases map to TRBD2. J was trimmed by 1 base and V by 2 bases; bases with no gene match: 6. CDR1 is GTSNPN, CDR2 SVGIG, per germline (reference sequence). This CDR3 spans 15 amino acids.

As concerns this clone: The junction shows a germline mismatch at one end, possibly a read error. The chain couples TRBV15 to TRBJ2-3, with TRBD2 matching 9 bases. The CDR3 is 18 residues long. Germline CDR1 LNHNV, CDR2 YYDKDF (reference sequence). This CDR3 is CAASRDTLAGGPEDTQYF. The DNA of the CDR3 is TGTGCCGCCAGCAGAGATACATTGGCGGGAGGGCCCGAAGATACGCAGTATTTT.

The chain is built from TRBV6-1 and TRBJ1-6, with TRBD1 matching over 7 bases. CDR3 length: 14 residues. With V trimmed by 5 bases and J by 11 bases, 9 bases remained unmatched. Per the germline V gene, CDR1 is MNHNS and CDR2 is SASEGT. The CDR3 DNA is TGTGCCAGCAGTCTGAGGGGGCGCGAGGCACCCCTCCACTTT. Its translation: CASSLRGREAPLHF.